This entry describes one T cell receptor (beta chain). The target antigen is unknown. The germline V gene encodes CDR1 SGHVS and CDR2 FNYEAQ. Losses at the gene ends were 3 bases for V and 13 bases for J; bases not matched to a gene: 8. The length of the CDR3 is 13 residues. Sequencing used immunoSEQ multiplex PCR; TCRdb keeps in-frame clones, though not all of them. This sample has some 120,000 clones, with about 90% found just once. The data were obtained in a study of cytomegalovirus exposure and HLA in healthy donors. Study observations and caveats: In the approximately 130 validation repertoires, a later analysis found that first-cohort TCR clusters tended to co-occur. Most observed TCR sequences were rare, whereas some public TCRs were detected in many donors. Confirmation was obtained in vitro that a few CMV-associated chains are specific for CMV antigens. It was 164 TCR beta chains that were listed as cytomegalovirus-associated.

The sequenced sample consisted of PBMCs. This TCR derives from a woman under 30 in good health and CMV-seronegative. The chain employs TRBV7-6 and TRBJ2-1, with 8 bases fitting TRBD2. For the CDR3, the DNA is TGTGCCAGCAGCTTCCCGGGGGGGGCTAATCAGTTCTTC. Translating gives CASSFPGGANQFF.